The text below deals with one TCR beta chain. No antigen is known for it. Via CD45RO/CCR7/CD25/CD127/CD95/CD27, cells of the CD4+ naive, central memory, regulatory and stem cell-like memory subsets were sorted. The sample belongs to a study of beta chain features in type 1 diabetes. Whole-study findings and limits: Any HLA-type effect on TCRB rearrangement remained unresolved here. Insertions at VDJ junctions were less frequent in type 1 diabetes patients. These patients also deleted more nucleotides at the same junctions. Moderate yet significant TCRB CDR3 shortening was seen in Type 1 diabetes patients in all four CD4+ subsets.

V dropped 6 bases and J dropped 0; count of bases not matched to a gene: 5. The CDR3 contains 15 residues. Germline V CDR1 and CDR2: ENHRY, SYGVKD. The study reverse transcribed the entire isolated RNA, so it sequenced expressed TCRB transcripts. Data came from immunoSEQ multiplex PCR; TCRdb stores just in-frame clones and leaves some out. Counted here are hundreds of thousands of clones, under 8.5% occurring once; the ten biggest clones make up 0.44%. J is TRBJ2-3 and V is TRBV10-3; 8 bases are shared with TRBD2. Sequencing was performed on central memory CD4+ T cells from blood. The sequence came from a woman between 18 and 29 years old in good health. The DNA for the CDR3 is TGTGCCATCAGGGAATCTAGCGGGAGCACAGATACGCAGTATTTT. This encodes CAIRESSGSTDTQYF.